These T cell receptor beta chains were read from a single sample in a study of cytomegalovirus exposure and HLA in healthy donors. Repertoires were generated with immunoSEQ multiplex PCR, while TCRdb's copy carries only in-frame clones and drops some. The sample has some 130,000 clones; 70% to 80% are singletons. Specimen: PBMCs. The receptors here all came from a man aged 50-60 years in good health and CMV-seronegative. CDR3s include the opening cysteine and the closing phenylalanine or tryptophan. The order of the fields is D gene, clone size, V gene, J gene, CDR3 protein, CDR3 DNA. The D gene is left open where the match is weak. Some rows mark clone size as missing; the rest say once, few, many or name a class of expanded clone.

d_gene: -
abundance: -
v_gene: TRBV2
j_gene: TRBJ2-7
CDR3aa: CASSEALASYEQYF
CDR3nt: TGTGCCAGCAGTGAAGCCCTAGCGAGCTACGAGCAGTACTTC

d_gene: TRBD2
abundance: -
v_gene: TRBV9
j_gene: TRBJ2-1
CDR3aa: CASSDNLAGPYNEQFF
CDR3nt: TGTGCCAGCAGCGATAATCTAGCGGGGCCCTACAATGAGCAGTTCTTC

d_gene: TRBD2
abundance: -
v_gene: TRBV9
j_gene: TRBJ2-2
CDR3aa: CASSHTSGSLPGELFF
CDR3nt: TGTGCCAGCAGCCACACTAGCGGGAGTTTACCCGGGGAGCTGTTTTTT

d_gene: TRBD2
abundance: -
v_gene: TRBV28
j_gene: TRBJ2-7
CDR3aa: CAIGSASAAGEYEQYF
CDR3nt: TGTGCCATAGGATCAGCTTCGGCGGCGGGAGAGTACGAGCAGTACTTC

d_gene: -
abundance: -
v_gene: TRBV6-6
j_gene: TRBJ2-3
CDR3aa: CASSYLQDYTQYF
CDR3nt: TGTGCCAGCAGTTACTTACAGGATTATACGCAGTATTTT

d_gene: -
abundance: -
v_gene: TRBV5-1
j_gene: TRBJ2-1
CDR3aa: CASSLVGGSNEQFF
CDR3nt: TGCGCCAGCAGCTTGGTTGGAGGCAGCAATGAGCAGTTCTTC

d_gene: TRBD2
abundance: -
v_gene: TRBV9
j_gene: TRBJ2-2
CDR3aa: CASSVGASGTTGELFF
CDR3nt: TGTGCCAGCAGCGTAGGGGCTAGCGGGACCACCGGGGAGCTGTTTTTT

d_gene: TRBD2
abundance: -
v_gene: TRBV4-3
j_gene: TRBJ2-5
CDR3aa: CASSQEPSGSGGGETQYF
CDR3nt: TGCGCCAGCAGCCAAGAGCCTAGCGGGAGTGGGGGGGGAGAGACCCAGTACTTC

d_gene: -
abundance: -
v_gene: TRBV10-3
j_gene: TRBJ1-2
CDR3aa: CAISEMTGYGYTF
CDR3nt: TGTGCCATCAGTGAAATGACAGGCTATGGCTACACCTTC

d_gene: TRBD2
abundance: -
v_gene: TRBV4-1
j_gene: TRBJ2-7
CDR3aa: CASSQDRTSGTRQYF
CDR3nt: TGCGCCAGCAGCCAAGATAGGACTAGCGGGACCCGGCAGTACTTC

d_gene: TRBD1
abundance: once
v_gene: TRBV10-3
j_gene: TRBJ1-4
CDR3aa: CAISEGTGQNGKLFF
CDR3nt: TGTGCCATCAGTGAAGGGACAGGGCAGAATGGAAAACTGTTTTTT

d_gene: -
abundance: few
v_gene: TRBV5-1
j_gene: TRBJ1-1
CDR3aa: CASSLGAENTEAFF
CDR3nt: TGCGCCAGCAGCTTGGGGGCCGAGAACACTGAAGCTTTCTTT

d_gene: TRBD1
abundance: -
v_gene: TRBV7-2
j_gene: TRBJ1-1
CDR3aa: CASSPRQGASEAFF
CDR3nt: TGTGCCAGCAGCCCGAGACAGGGGGCGAGTGAAGCTTTCTTT

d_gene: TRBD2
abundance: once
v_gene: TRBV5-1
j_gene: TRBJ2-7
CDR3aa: CASSDTSGPTGEQYF
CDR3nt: TGCGCCAGCAGCGACACTAGCGGGCCGACTGGCGAGCAGTACTTC

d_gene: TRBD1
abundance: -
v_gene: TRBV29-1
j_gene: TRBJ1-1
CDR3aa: CSVGQGARTEAFF
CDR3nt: TGCAGCGTCGGACAGGGGGCGAGGACTGAAGCTTTCTTT

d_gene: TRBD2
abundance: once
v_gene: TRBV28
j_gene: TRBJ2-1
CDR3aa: CASSQTSGKQFF
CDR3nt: TGTGCCAGCAGCCAGACTAGCGGTAAGCAGTTCTTC

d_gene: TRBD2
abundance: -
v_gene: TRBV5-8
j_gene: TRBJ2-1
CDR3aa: CASSFSGTSGTSNEQFF
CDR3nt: TGTGCCAGCAGCTTCTCCGGGACTAGCGGGACTTCAAATGAGCAGTTCTTC

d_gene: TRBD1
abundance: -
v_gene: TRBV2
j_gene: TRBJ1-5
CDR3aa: CASLSGQGGQPQHF
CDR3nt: TGTGCCAGCCTCTCAGGACAGGGGGGTCAGCCCCAGCATTTT

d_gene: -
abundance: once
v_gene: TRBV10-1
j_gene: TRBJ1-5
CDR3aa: CASSADRVYQPQHF
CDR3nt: TGCGCCAGCAGTGCGGACAGAGTTTACCAGCCCCAGCATTTT

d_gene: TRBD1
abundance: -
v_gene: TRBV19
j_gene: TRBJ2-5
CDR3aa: CASSIRTGGWETQYF
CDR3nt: TGTGCCAGTAGTATACGGACAGGGGGCTGGGAGACCCAGTACTTC